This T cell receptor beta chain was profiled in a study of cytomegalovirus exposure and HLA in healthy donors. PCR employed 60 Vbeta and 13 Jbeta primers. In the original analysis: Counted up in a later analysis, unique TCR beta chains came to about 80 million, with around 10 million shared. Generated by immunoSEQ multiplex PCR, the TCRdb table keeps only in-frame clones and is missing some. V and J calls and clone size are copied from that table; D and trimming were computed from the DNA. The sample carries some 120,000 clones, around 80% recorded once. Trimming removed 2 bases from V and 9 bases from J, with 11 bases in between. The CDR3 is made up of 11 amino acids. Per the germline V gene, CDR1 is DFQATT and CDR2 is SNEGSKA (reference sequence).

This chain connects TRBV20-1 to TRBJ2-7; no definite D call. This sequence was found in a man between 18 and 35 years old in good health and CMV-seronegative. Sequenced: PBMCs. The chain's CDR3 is CSARTVIGQYF. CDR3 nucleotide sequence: TGCAGTGCTAGAACAGTTATAGGGCAGTACTTC.